This paragraph covers one T cell receptor (beta chain) sequence. Its antigen is currently not known. No base qualities exist here, and no much larger clone lies one base off it. Donors were healthy HIV-negative adults with no recently reported acute infections or vaccinations. Every donor was a Caucasian adult living in Nashville, Tennessee, USA. CD4+ T cells were enriched by magnetic negative selection, after which naive cells were positively selected on CD45RA and the negative fraction was taken as the memory subset. Blood was collected by leukapheresis, and PBMCs were isolated by Ficoll-Histopaque density gradient centrifugation and then cryopreserved in liquid nitrogen vapor phase. Analytical flow cytometry was used to check the purity and quantity of each magnetically sorted T cell population. From each sorted fraction, genomic DNA was isolated and quantified by UV absorbance on a Nanodrop 2000c.

The data were obtained in a study of shared clonotypes between healthy human individuals (dated by TCRdb to the early 2020s). Study-level background: The cohort included three men and a couple of women between 18 and 49 years of age. Per donor, leukapheresis produced somewhere between about 0.85 and 9.5 billion PBMCs. To estimate repertoire size and how much clonotype sharing occurs between individuals, the study deeply sequenced the blood TCR repertoires of several healthy adults. Libraries were prepared and TCR repertoires were sequenced by different laboratories using diverse techniques, in order to increase sequencing depth and limit assay-specific biases. For each donor, CD4 naive and CD4 memory were each given three plates, CD8 naive was given two plates, and CD8 memory was given one plate.

TCR CDR3 regions were amplified from genomic DNA by multiplex PCR using the deep immunoSEQ assay. For each cell subset, the extracted genomic DNA was distributed evenly across all wells of several immunoSEQ 96-well plates, and each plate served as one replicate. For sorted subsets, about 0.2 ug genomic DNA, equal to some 30,000 T cell genomes, was loaded into each replicate PCR. Purified libraries were measured with a Qubit 3.0 fluorometer, size-checked on a Bioanalyzer 2100, and measured again with the KAPA Library Quantification kit. Every immunoSEQ 96-well plate was sequenced on a dedicated single-read 150-cycle Illumina NextSeq 550 flow cell. In the source study's methods: Because the immunoSEQ output held only junctional sequences and lacked quality scores, the filtering could not match the filtering applied to full-length reads. Sequences were annotated with PyIR, a Python wrapper for IgBLAST v1.9, and V/J genes and CDR3 were assigned using IMGT germline references. Reads were filtered out if the reads had weak V/J assignments (E-value above 1e-6), no CDR3, stop codons, out-of-frame junctions, or ambiguous translated residues. V3J clonotypes were defined as sequences sharing an identical inferred V gene, J gene, and CDR3 amino acid sequence. The percentage overlap between two repertoires was calculated by dividing the number of shared unique clonotypes by the size of the smaller repertoire. Richness of each repertoire was evaluated using RTK rarefaction, the Chao1 estimator, and Recon v2.1 estimates of unobserved clonotypes. OLGA was used to compute generation probabilities for all TCRbeta clonotypes that the gDNA method yielded from several donors. TCRdb re-hosts the immuneACCESS table, in-frame sequences only. Its copies lack some clones; in the studies checked, an unresolved V gene accounts for under half of them, and the cause for the rest is not known. That table furnishes V, J and clone size, whereas the DNA furnished D and trimming. The sample table shows over a million clones, and less than 99% are seen once. Approximately 0.4% of the sample goes to the ten largest clones.

Spanning cysteine to phenylalanine, the CDR3 consists of 16 amino acids. The sequence is cut down to CDR3 DNA, 48 bases in frame from base 1. V is pared back by 1 base and J by 2 bases, with 12 bases lying between the germline termini. From the germline V gene (reference sequence), CDR1 is SEHNR and CDR2 is FQNEAQ. The research as a whole found: Larger estimated clonotype richness was generally found for naive subsets than for memory subsets. Only blood was sampled, and tissue TCR repertoires likely differ from those in blood. Rarefaction of sorted-subset datasets indicated incomplete sequencing despite the large sequencing depth. Pairwise subsampling indicated that sequencing depth was expected to affect the degree of clonotype sharing among donors. Clonotypes shared by all four sorted-subset donors showed higher generation probabilities than non-shared clonotypes. When several donors were compared, the shared fraction of clonotypes was around 5.1% for naive CD4, about 4% for naive CD8, more than 2% for memory CD4, and under 0.5% for memory CD8. Because the study included only a small number of donors, the genetic and exposure-history diversity represented was limited.

Rearrangement joined TRBV7-9 to TRBJ1-3, with TRBD1 as a weak D call on 5 bases. This clonotype was sampled from a man under 40 in good health. Sequencing used naive CD4+ T cells sorted from blood. The cell subset or site label here, explained by the study, means: CD45RA+ positively selected. The CDR3 protein: CASSLEGSLAGNTIYF. Here is the DNA: TGTGCCAGCAGCTTAGAGGGGTCCCTCGCTGGAAACACCATATATTTT.